These 29 T cell receptor beta chains share one sample of origin, sequenced in a study of cytomegalovirus exposure and HLA in healthy donors. The PCR ran on 60 Vbeta and 13 Jbeta primers. TCRdb's copy holds only in-frame clones and misses some; the assay was immunoSEQ multiplex PCR. The sample holds 100,000 to 150,000 clones, 8.5% to 10% seen once. The sample consisted of PBMCs. All receptors come from a man in his forties in good health and CMV-seronegative.

This clone was observed a few times. The rearrangement links TRBV9 to TRBJ2-5, with TRBD2 identical over 10 bases. J lost 7 bases, V lost 0 bases, and 9 bases had no gene match. The CDR3 covers 16 residues. In germline, CDR1 is SGDLS, CDR2 YYNGEE. The CDR3 DNA is TGTGCCAGCAGCGTAGGGGCTAGCGGGGGTACCGGGACCCAGTACTTC. It codes for CASSVGASGGTGTQYF. Variable domain in full (rest from reference TRBV9 and TRBJ2-5): DSGVTQTPKHLITATGQRVTLRCSPRSGDLSVYWYQQSLDQGLQFLIQYYNGEERAKGNILERFSAQQFPDLHSELNLSSLELGDSALYFCASSVGASGGTGTQYFGPGTRLLVL.

This chain connects TRBV15 to TRBJ1-2, with no clear D. Germline V gene sequence: CDR1 LNHNV, CDR2 YYDKDF (reference sequence). Deletions cut 0 bases from V and 4 bases from J, with 12 bases between. The CDR3 spans 15 residues. The CDR3 protein is CATSRDLGLSYGYTF. The CDR3 coding sequence is TGTGCCACCAGCAGAGACCTAGGCTTAAGCTATGGCTACACCTTC.

This clone was recorded a few times. The V call is TRBV10-3, the J call TRBJ2-7; D possibly corresponds to TRBD2 (6 bases). Trimming took 8 bases from V and 4 from J, leaving 15 bases between them. The CDR3 has 13 amino acids. CDR1 is ENHRY, CDR2 SYGVKD, per germline. The CDR3 coding sequence is TGTGCCATCGGGGAGGAACGGGTATACGAGCAGTACTTC. This translates into CAIGEERVYEQYF.

The chain is built from TRBV6-6 and TRBJ1-4; D is unclear. This CDR3 is built from 14 residues. Trimming cost V 1 base and J 4 bases, with 7 bases left between them. Germline V gene data show CDR1 as MNHNY and CDR2 as SVGAGI (reference sequence). CDR3 region: CASSYWAINEKLFF. CDR3 in DNA: TGTGCCAGCAGTTACTGGGCCATTAATGAAAAACTGTTTTTT.

The V and J genes are TRBV18 and TRBJ1-4, with 8 bases matching TRBD1. The CDR3 length is 16 residues. Trimming cost V 3 bases and J 0 bases; bases outside gene matches: 3. The germline CDR1 and CDR2 sequences are KGHSH and LQKENI. CDR3 residues: CASSPGQGATNEKLFF. CDR3 DNA: TGTGCCAGCTCACCTGGACAGGGAGCAACTAATGAAAAACTGTTTTTT.

J is TRBJ2-7 and V is TRBV28; TRBD2 agrees at 7 bases. The CDR3 spans 14 residues. The germline V gene has CDR1 MDHEN and CDR2 SYDVKM. Germline trimming cut 5 bases from V and 0 bases from J; bases unmatched to any gene: 4. The CDR3 region has the DNA TGTGCCAGCAGTCTGGGGGAGGGCTCCTACGAGCAGTACTTC. Encoded protein: CASSLGEGSYEQYF.

The chain carries TRBV2 and TRBJ2-2; D is unclear. The ends were cut back, 3 bases at V and 2 bases at J, with 7 bases in the middle. The CDR3 runs to 14 residues. Germline V gives CDR1 SNHLY, CDR2 FYNNEI. As DNA, the CDR3 is TGTGCCAGCAGTGAGGGCACTAACACCGGGGAGCTGTTTTTT. It yields the protein CASSEGTNTGELFF.

Details on this clone: Other DNA sequences in this specimen translate into the identical CDR3. CDR3 nucleotides: TGCAGCGTTGAAGGGGGGCGCGGGGAGACCCAGTACTTC. Its translation is CSVEGGRGETQYF. The V call is TRBV29-1, the J call TRBJ2-5; D perhaps matches TRBD1 (6 bases). Germline assignment: CDR1 SQVTM and CDR2 ANQGSEA. This CDR3 spans 13 amino acids. V dropped 1 base and J dropped 5 bases, with 11 bases sitting between them.

This clone came up a few times. J is TRBJ2-7 and V is TRBV30, with 12 bases fitting TRBD2. J was trimmed by 5 bases and V by 1 base; bases with no gene match: 6. Looked up from germline, CDR1 is GTSNPN and CDR2 is SVGIG (reference sequence). This CDR3 contains 15 residues. CDR3: CAWSAGLAGGHEQYF. The CDR3 DNA is TGTGCCTGGAGTGCTGGTCTAGCGGGGGGGCACGAGCAGTACTTC.

The chain is built from TRBV27 and TRBJ2-1, with TRBD2 identical over 13 bases. V was clipped by 6 bases and J by 7 bases; unmatched bases: 6. Germline V lookup: CDR1 MNHEY, CDR2 SMNVEV (reference sequence). This CDR3 has 15 amino acids. For the CDR3, the DNA is TGTGCCAGCAGGATCCCGGGACTAGCGGGAAATGAGCAGTTCTTC. As protein: CASRIPGLAGNEQFF.

The rearrangement links TRBV30 to TRBJ1-1, with a possible D match to TRBD1 (5 bases). The V and J ends lost 2 bases and 8 bases respectively, with 18 bases between them. The CDR3 totals 14 residues. Germline CDR1 is GTSNPN and CDR2 is SVGIG (reference sequence). CDR3 bases: TGTGCCTGGAGTCTCTTAAAAAGGGGTGAGGAAGCTTTCTTT. Translation: CAWSLLKRGEEAFF.

This clone was seen more than once but under ten times. V and J are TRBV2 and TRBJ2-3; 8 bases map to TRBD1. Germline V CDR1 and CDR2: SNHLY, FYNNEI. The CDR3 extends over 15 amino acids. The V and J ends lost 1 base and 5 bases, in that order; junction bases with no gene match: 5. The CDR3 DNA sequence: TGTGCCAGCAGTGAAGGGACAGGGCATAAAGATACGCAGTATTTT. It is translated as CASSEGTGHKDTQYF.

This clone has just a few counts. The CDR3, as DNA: TGTGCCAGCAGCTCGGCGGGGGCCCTCCCCCAAGAGACCCAGTACTTC. Translating gives CASSSAGALPQETQYF. The chain links TRBV7-6 to TRBJ2-5; weak D call: TRBD2 (7 bases). Germline-derived CDR1 and CDR2 are SGHVS and FNYEAQ. The germline V and J ends were trimmed by 4 bases and 1 base, with 16 bases remaining between them. The CDR3 is 16 residues long.

The V and J genes are TRBV5-5 and TRBJ1-2; tentatively, D is TRBD1 (5 bases). Germline V gene data show CDR1 as SGHKS and CDR2 as YYEKEE (reference sequence). This CDR3 contains 15 residues. Trimming cost V 2 bases and J 4 bases, with 15 bases left between them. The CDR3 is CASSLAQGASYGYTF. DNA for the CDR3: TGTGCCAGCAGCTTAGCCCAGGGTGCGAGCTATGGCTACACCTTC.

This clone was seen only a few times. The chain combines TRBV18 with TRBJ2-7, with 9 bases fitting TRBD1. From germline, CDR1 is KGHSH and CDR2 LQKENI. With 3 bases clipped from V and 2 bases from J, the junction kept 2 bases outside the gene matches. The CDR3 spans 14 residues. CDR3 in DNA: TGTGCCAGCTCACCGGGGGACAGGGCCTACGAGCAGTACTTC. Protein sequence: CASSPGDRAYEQYF.

J is TRBJ1-4 and V is TRBV7-3; D ambiguous. The CDR3 contains 14 residues. Germline V gene data show CDR1 as SGHTA and CDR2 as FQGTGA. V was pared by 2 bases and J by 4 bases, with 8 bases between. CDR3 residues: CASSLVGSNEKLFF. CDR3 in DNA: TGTGCCAGCAGCTTAGTCGGTAGTAATGAAAAACTGTTTTTT.

This chain joins TRBV7-2 and TRBJ1-5; 11 nucleotides agree with TRBD1. The CDR3 has 16 residues. V trimming: 3 bases; J trimming: 0 bases; junction bases outside the gene matches: 1. Germline values: CDR1 SGHTA, CDR2 FQGNSA. The DNA of the CDR3 is TGTGCCAGCAGCTTTGGGACAGGGGGTAGCAATCAGCCCCAGCATTTT. Amino acids: CASSFGTGGSNQPQHF.

This clone was detected a few times. The chain joins TRBV27 to TRBJ2-1; 7 bases fit TRBD1. Germline V CDR1 and CDR2: MNHEY, SMNVEV (reference sequence). This CDR3 region has 14 residues. V lost 4 bases and J lost 8; bases outside the gene matches: 8. CDR3 residues: CASSSYDRVDEQFF. CDR3 in DNA: TGTGCCAGCAGTTCCTATGACAGGGTTGATGAGCAGTTCTTC.

There are a few counts of this clone. The chain has TRBV7-9 and TRBJ1-5; no clear D. The V end lost 1 base, the J end lost 3 bases, and 7 bases lay between the germline ends. Germline V gene lookup returns CDR1 SEHNR and CDR2 FQNEAQ (reference sequence). The CDR3 consists of 14 residues. CDR3 sequence reads: CASSLGGDNQPQHF. CDR3 in DNA: TGTGCCAGCAGCTTAGGAGGAGACAATCAGCCCCAGCATTTT.

The chain links TRBV10-3 to TRBJ2-3; 7 nucleotides line up with TRBD2. The CDR3 sequence is 17 residues long. Germline CDR1 ENHRY, CDR2 SYGVKD. V lost 4 bases, J lost 0 bases, and 10 bases stayed unmatched. CDR3: CAISGKGRGGSTDTQYF. As DNA, the CDR3 is TGTGCCATCAGTGGGAAGGGGCGCGGGGGTAGCACAGATACGCAGTATTTT.

This clone has only a few counts. V and J are TRBV5-4 and TRBJ1-1, with D unclear. The CDR3 is made up of 14 amino acids. Germline CDR1 and CDR2: SGHNT and YYREEE (reference sequence). Deletions cut 4 bases from V and 2 bases from J, with 12 bases between. CDR3: CASSPGLGNTEAFF. The CDR3 DNA sequence: TGTGCCAGCAGCCCCGGACTGGGAAACACTGAAGCTTTCTTT.

This clone was counted only a few times. This rearrangement joins TRBV4-3 to TRBJ2-1, with 14 bases identical to TRBD2. The germline V gene encodes CDR1 LGHNA and CDR2 YSLEER. This CDR3 spans 15 amino acids. Trimming at V came to 3 bases and at J to 8 bases, leaving 3 bases not matched to a gene. In DNA, the CDR3 is TGCGCCAGCAGCCAGGCGGGACTAGCGGGGGATGAGCAGTTCTTC. Protein: CASSQAGLAGDEQFF.

The gene calls are TRBV4-3 and TRBJ1-6; D remains unclear. V was cut by 1 base and J by 7 bases, with 8 bases left in between. Germline values: CDR1 LGHNA, CDR2 YSLEER. The CDR3 length is 14 residues. In DNA form, the CDR3 reads TGCGCCAGCAGCCAAGGTGTCAGAAATTCACCCCTCCACTTT. Its protein is CASSQGVRNSPLHF.

The chain is built from TRBV5-1 and TRBJ2-7, with 11 bases lining up with TRBD2. The V gene's germline CDR1 is SGHRS and CDR2 YFSETQ. J was trimmed by 6 bases and V by 4 bases; bases with no gene match: 6. The CDR3 length is 14 residues. The CDR3 region is CASSRSGGAFEQYF. In DNA, the CDR3 is TGCGCCAGCAGCCGTAGCGGGGGGGCTTTCGAGCAGTACTTC.

In its sample, this clone was seen a few times. V usage is TRBV6-5 and J usage is TRBJ1-1, with TRBD1 as a possible D gene (5 bases). This CDR3 spans 15 amino acids. With 0 bases removed from V and 4 bases from J, the gap between germline ends came to 12 bases. Germline V CDR1 and CDR2: MNHEY, SVGAGI. The CDR3 DNA reads as TGTGCCAGCAGTTACTCGACAGCGCTTAGCACTGAAGCTTTCTTT. Translating gives CASSYSTALSTEAFF.

The chain has TRBV6-6 and TRBJ2-2; D remains unclear. Per germline, CDR1 MNHNY and CDR2 SVGAGI (reference sequence). V was trimmed by 7 bases and J by 2 bases, leaving 8 bases between them. CDR3 length equals 13 residues. The CDR3 protein is CASIEANTGELFF. Written as DNA, the CDR3 is TGTGCCAGCATAGAGGCAAACACCGGGGAGCTGTTTTTT.

This chain links TRBV7-2 with TRBJ1-1, with a tentative D call TRBD1 (6 bases). CDR1 and CDR2 (germline): SGHTA, FQGNSA. The CDR3 is 14 amino acids. V lost 3 bases and J 2 bases, leaving 10 bases between the germline ends. The CDR3 protein is CASSLTGVNTEAFF. The CDR3 bases are TGTGCCAGCAGCTTGACAGGAGTAAACACTGAAGCTTTCTTT. Using reference TRBV7-2 and TRBJ1-1 for the parts outside the CDR3, the full variable domain is GAGVSQSPSNKVTEKGKDVELRCDPISGHTALYWYRQSLGQGLEFLIYFQGNSAPDKSGLPSDRFSAERTGGSVSTLTIQRTQQEDSAVYLCASSLTGVNTEAFFGQGTRLTVV.

This clone has ten or more counts. V and J are TRBV6-6 and TRBJ1-1; TRBD1 might be the D (6 bases). Trimming removed 5 bases at V and 5 bases at J, with 21 bases between. Germline V gene sequence: CDR1 MNHNY, CDR2 SVGAGI (reference sequence). The CDR3 extends over 16 amino acids. CDR3 amino acids: CASSPPPARGRTEAFF. CDR3 nucleotides: TGTGCCAGCAGTCCACCGCCCGCCAGGGGACGGACTGAAGCTTTCTTT.

This clone was observed a handful of times. The chain recombines TRBV4-3 with TRBJ1-6; perhaps TRBD1 as D (5 bases). Germline CDR1 LGHNA, CDR2 YSLEER. Deletions cut 0 bases from V and 6 bases from J, with 6 bases between. This CDR3 has 14 amino acids. The CDR3: CASSQDGGNSPLHF. The CDR3 nucleotides read TGCGCCAGCAGCCAAGACGGGGGTAATTCACCCCTCCACTTT.